This T cell receptor (beta chain) was profiled in a study of cytomegalovirus exposure and HLA in healthy donors. The V and J ends lost 5 bases and 8 bases, in that order; junction bases with no gene match: 10. CDR3 length: 15 residues. Germline-derived CDR1 and CDR2 are MNHEY and SVGAGI. Primers: 60 Vbeta forward and 13 Jbeta reverse. TCRdb keeps only in-frame clones here, not all; method: immunoSEQ multiplex PCR. Of approximately 150,000 clones in the sample, approximately 78% are singletons; the top ten hold about 3.2%. The chain uses TRBV6-5 and TRBJ2-7; 12 bases are a match to TRBD2. The sequenced material came from PBMCs. This receptor was identified in a man aged 18-30 years in good health and CMV-seropositive. This chain's CDR3 is CASSRRLAGAGQQYF. The CDR3 coding sequence is TGTGCCAGCAGTCGACGACTAGCGGGAGCGGGCCAGCAGTACTTC.